This T cell receptor (beta chain) stems from a study of PD-L1 blockade in urothelial cancer. The wider study: There were a median of approximately 140,000 T cells in blood samples.

Clones were read by immunoSEQ multiplex PCR, and TCRdb kept only the in-frame ones, dropping some. The data contain about 41,000 clones, around 83% of them singletons. As to time point: peripheral blood 6 weeks after treatment start. This clone has more than one count but fewer than ten. The CDR3 contains 14 residues. Germline V gene sequence: CDR1 SGHTA, CDR2 FQGNSA. V was trimmed by 8 bases and J by 7 bases, leaving 17 bases between them. This chain joins TRBV7-2 and TRBJ2-2; D not resolved. Sequencing was performed on PBMCs, taken around atezolizumab (anti-PD-L1) treatment. The receptor's source is a man between 65 and 85 years old with urothelial cancer. Written as DNA, the CDR3 is TGTGCCAGCTCCTTACTGGTCTTTGGCGGGGAGCTGTTTTTT. This encodes CASSLLVFGGELFF. The full variable domain, its missing parts supplied by reference TRBV7-2 and TRBJ2-2, is GAGVSQSPSNKVTEKGKDVELRCDPISGHTALYWYRQSLGQGLEFLIYFQGNSAPDKSGLPSDRFSAERTGGSVSTLTIQRTQQEDSAVYLCASSLLVFGGELFFGEGSRLTVL.